This passage covers 18 T cell receptor beta chains from one sample sequenced in a study of cytomegalovirus exposure and HLA in healthy donors. Both 60 Vbeta primers and 13 Jbeta primers went into the PCR. Assay used: immunoSEQ multiplex PCR; TCRdb lists only in-frame clones, some missing. The table lists fewer than 140,000 clones, roughly two thirds of them singletons. Sequenced input: PBMCs. These receptors originate from a female donor in good health and CMV-seronegative.

This sequence joins TRBV2 and TRBJ2-5; maybe TRBD2 (7 bases). V lost 7 bases and J 7 bases, leaving 16 bases between the germline ends. The CDR3 runs 13 residues. Germline lookup yields CDR1 SNHLY and CDR2 FYNNEI. CDR3 residues: CASMGGGGRTQYF. For the CDR3, the DNA is TGTGCCAGCATGGGGGGAGGGGGTAGGACCCAGTACTTC.

The chain has TRBV5-5 and TRBJ1-4; D is ambiguous. The CDR3 sequence is 14 residues long. Trimming shortened V by 2 bases and J by 3 bases, and 8 bases separated the two germline ends. Germline-derived CDR1 and CDR2 are SGHKS and YYEKEE (reference sequence). The CDR3 bases are TGTGCCAGCAGCTTTTTCAATGCTAATGAAAAACTGTTTTTT. Translating it yields CASSFFNANEKLFF.

The chain recombines TRBV9 with TRBJ2-1; 10 positions match TRBD2. This CDR3 comprises 14 residues. Germline V gives CDR1 SGDLS, CDR2 YYNGEE. The V and J ends lost 6 bases and 3 bases, in that order; junction bases with no gene match: 3. CDR3 sequence: CASTRTSGYNEQFF. CDR3 sequence (DNA): TGTGCCAGCACCCGGACTAGCGGCTACAATGAGCAGTTCTTC.

Only a few counts were recorded for this clone. This chain connects TRBV27 to TRBJ2-2, with D perhaps matching TRBD2 (6 bases). Trimming pared 4 bases from V and 6 bases from J, leaving 15 bases between. The germline V gene encodes CDR1 MNHEY and CDR2 SMNVEV (reference sequence). The CDR3 is made up of 15 amino acids. CDR3 coding DNA: TGTGCCAGCAGTTCCCTAAGGAGGGCTGCCGGGGAGCTGTTTTTT. Amino acid sequence: CASSSLRRAAGELFF.

This clone has just a few counts. The rearrangement uses TRBV7-9 and TRBJ2-7; 7 positions agree with TRBD2. Trimming removed 1 base from V and 5 bases from J; junction bases left unmatched: 8. The germline CDR1 and CDR2 sequences are SEHNR and FQNEAQ (reference sequence). The CDR3 contains 15 residues. The CDR3, as DNA: TGTGCCAGCAGCTTAGGGCCCGGGAGGTACCACGAGCAGTACTTC. Translation gives CASSLGPGRYHEQYF. Drawing the rest from reference TRBV7-9 and TRBJ2-7, the complete variable domain is DTGVSQNPRHKITKRGQNVTFRCDPISEHNRLYWYRQTLGQGPEFLTYFQNEAQLEKSRLLSDRFSAERPKGSFSTLEIQRTEQGDSAMYLCASSLGPGRYHEQYFGPGTRLTVT.

The CDR3 DNA reads as TGTGCCAGCAGCGGTCGACTAGCGGCCTACAATGAGCAGTTCTTC. Residues: CASSGRLAAYNEQFF. The chain couples TRBV2 to TRBJ2-1; TRBD2 aligns across 9 bases. CDR1 SNHLY and CDR2 FYNNEI come from the germline V gene. Trimming took 6 bases from V and 2 from J; bases not matched to a gene: 5. The CDR3 extends over 15 amino acids.

In this sample, this clone turned up once. The CDR3 coding sequence is TGTGCCAGCAGCTTAGACACAGGGACAGGTATAGAGACCCAGTACTTC. Amino acids: CASSLDTGTGIETQYF. The chain joins TRBV7-6 to TRBJ2-5; TRBD1 matches 8 bases. V shed 1 base and J 4 bases; nucleotides not matched to a gene: 8. Germline values: CDR1 SGHVS, CDR2 FNYEAQ. There are 16 residues in the CDR3.

This sequence joins TRBV10-3 and TRBJ2-2; the match to TRBD1 covers 9 bases. J gave up 5 bases and V 8 bases, and 6 bases lay outside the gene matches. The CDR3 totals 14 residues. Germline V gene data show CDR1 as ENHRY and CDR2 as SYGVKD. The DNA for the CDR3 is TGTGCCATCGGTTGGACAGGGGAAACCGGGGAGCTGTTTTTT. It specifies CAIGWTGETGELFF.

This clone was seen more than once but under ten times. The chain joins TRBV28 to TRBJ2-7; 12 nucleotides agree with TRBD1. The germline V gene encodes CDR1 MDHEN and CDR2 SYDVKM. V lost 2 bases, J lost 6 bases, and 2 bases stayed unmatched. The CDR3 has 14 amino acids. In DNA, the CDR3 is TGTGCCAGCAGTTTAGGGACAGGGGGCACCGAGCAGTACTTC. This codes for CASSLGTGGTEQYF.

The chain uses TRBV30 and TRBJ1-1, with TRBD1 identical over 8 bases. The germline CDR1 and CDR2 sequences are GTSNPN and SVGIG (reference sequence). The CDR3 covers 13 residues. V was clipped by 0 bases and J by 5 bases; unmatched bases: 2. The CDR3 spells CAWSVHRGTEAFF. CDR3 nucleotides: TGTGCCTGGAGTGTACACAGGGGGACTGAAGCTTTCTTT.

With regard to this clone: The identical CDR3 is also encoded by other nucleotide sequences in the sample. This chain links TRBV2 with TRBJ1-2; the match to TRBD1 covers 11 bases. The CDR3 contains 14 residues. J lost 6 bases, V lost 4 bases, and 4 bases had no gene match. Germline-derived CDR1 and CDR2 are SNHLY and FYNNEI. CDR3 DNA: TGTGCCAGCAGTGGGGACAGGGGGTTCGATGGCTACACCTTC. Protein: CASSGDRGFDGYTF.

About this clone: The CDR3 does not close with the conserved phenylalanine or tryptophan, likely indicating a read error. The chain joins TRBV7-9 to TRBJ1-1; D perhaps matches TRBD1 (6 bases). Looked up from germline, CDR1 is SEHNR and CDR2 is FQNEAQ (reference sequence). This CDR3 spans 14 amino acids. Trimming pared 3 bases from V and 1 base from J, leaving 9 bases between. The DNA of the CDR3 is TGTGCCAGCAGCTTCGGACAGACGAACACTGAAGCTTTCCTT. Residues: CASSFGQTNTEAFL.

This clone was picked up one time. V and J are TRBV11-2 and TRBJ1-1, with D tentatively TRBD1 (6 bases). The CDR3 consists of 13 residues. Germline V gives CDR1 SGHAT, CDR2 FQNNGV. V was cut by 0 bases and J by 11 bases, with 13 bases left in between. Here the CDR3 DNA reads TGTGCCAGCAGCTTAGAACAGGGTGTAAGGGCTTTCTTT. Translated: CASSLEQGVRAFF. The complete variable domain, with remaining parts taken from reference TRBV11-2 and TRBJ1-1, reads EAGVAQSPRYKIIEKRQSVAFWCNPISGHATLYWYQQILGQGPKLLIQFQNNGVVDDSQLPKDRFSAERLKGVDSTLKIQPAKLEDSAVYLCASSLEQGVRAFFGQGTRLTVV.

The chain couples TRBV30 to TRBJ1-1; maybe TRBD1 (6 bases). The CDR3 covers 13 residues. The V gene lost 4 bases and the J gene lost 1 base, with 10 bases spanning the gap. Germline V gene data show CDR1 as GTSNPN and CDR2 as SVGIG (reference sequence). CDR3 protein: CAWTGQPNTEAFF. CDR3 DNA: TGTGCCTGGACTGGACAGCCGAACACTGAAGCTTTCTTT.

V gene TRBV15 combines with J gene TRBJ2-4; D might be TRBD2 (6 bases). V was pared by 3 bases and J by 12 bases, with 18 bases between. Germline CDR1 reads LNHNV; CDR2 reads YYDKDF (reference sequence). The CDR3 sequence is 14 residues long. CDR3 in DNA: TGTGCCACCAGCAGGGAGGGCGGGCTCCTCCATCAGTACTTC. Translation gives CATSREGGLLHQYF.

The chain recombines TRBV28 with TRBJ1-2; no clear D gene. The CDR3 is 14 amino acids. V lost 3 bases and J 2 bases, leaving 10 bases between the germline ends. Germline assignment: CDR1 MDHEN and CDR2 SYDVKM. The CDR3 DNA reads TGTGCCAGCAGTTTGGGCAGAAACAACTATGGCTACACCTTC. Protein product: CASSLGRNNYGYTF.

The gene calls are TRBV10-3 and TRBJ2-1; 9 bases are a match to TRBD1. Germline V gene lookup returns CDR1 ENHRY and CDR2 SYGVKD. The CDR3 runs to 18 residues. With 2 bases clipped from V and 4 bases from J, the junction kept 12 bases outside the gene matches. The CDR3 DNA reads TGTGCCATCAGTGAGGACTGGACAGGGGCGGGAATGTACAATGAGCAGTTCTTC. This codes for CAISEDWTGAGMYNEQFF.

The CDR3 loop is CASSEQGAGNTIYF. CDR3 DNA: TGTGCCAGCAGTGAACAGGGGGCTGGAAACACCATATATTTT. The chain has TRBV2 and TRBJ1-3; 7 nucleotides agree with TRBD1. The CDR3 spans 14 residues. Germline V CDR1 and CDR2: SNHLY, FYNNEI. V trimming: 2 bases; J trimming: 2 bases; junction bases outside the gene matches: 0.